Listed below are T cell receptor beta chains from one sample, sequenced in a study of blood T cell repertoires in COVID-19. Repertoires were generated with immunoSEQ multiplex PCR, while TCRdb's copy carries only in-frame clones and drops some. This sample has 400,000 to 550,000 clones; about 90% occur once, and the top ten carry approximately 2%. The sample comprised PBMCs or T cells enriched from blood (not recorded which). The receptors shown here come from a woman between 18 and 30 years old with acute COVID-19. CDR3s include the opening cysteine and the closing phenylalanine or tryptophan. A D gene is named only where the DNA matches it firmly. The size entry is marked missing in some rows and otherwise reads once, few, many or a size class.

TGTGCCAGCAGCTCTGACAGGGGGCGAGAGACCCAGTACTTC	CASSSDRGRETQYF	TRBV5-4	TRBJ2-5	-	14	TRBD1
TGTGCCAGCAGTCCGCCGGACACCTTAACCCTCCACTTT	CASSPPDTLTLHF	TRBV28	TRBJ1-6	-	13	-
TGTGCCAGCGGGAGGGAGCCAGGCGATGAGCAGTTCTTC	CASGREPGDEQFF	TRBV10-3	TRBJ2-1	-	13	TRBD2
TGTGCCAGCAGCCACTCCGACAGGGAGAATGAAGCTTTCTTT	CASSHSDRENEAFF	TRBV7-9	TRBJ1-1	-	14	TRBD1
TGTGCCAGCAGCCCCTTGGGACTAGCTTACGAGCAGTACTTC	CASSPLGLAYEQYF	TRBV6-5	TRBJ2-7	-	14	TRBD2
TGTGCCAGCAGGGACGCCGGGACAGGGGTACGCAATCAGCCCCAGCATTTT	CASRDAGTGVRNQPQHF	TRBV6-8	TRBJ1-5	-	17	TRBD1
TGTGCCAGCAGTGGGCGGCAAGAGACCCAGTACTTC	CASSGRQETQYF	TRBV25-1	TRBJ2-5	-	12	-
TGTGCCAGCAGTTACTCGGAGGATAATTCACCCCTCCACTTT	CASSYSEDNSPLHF	TRBV6-5	TRBJ1-6	once	14	-
TGTGCCAGCAGTTTATCGACAGGGGGCCTCACTGAAGCTTTCTTT	CASSLSTGGLTEAFF	TRBV27	TRBJ1-1	-	15	TRBD1
TGCAGTGCTAGTGAAGGCGGAGCCGGCAATCAGCCCCAGCATTTT	CSASEGGAGNQPQHF	TRBV20-1	TRBJ1-5	-	15	-
TGTGCCAGCAGCTTGGATCTGGTGGGGGGAAGTCAGCCCCAGCATTTT	CASSLDLVGGSQPQHF	TRBV5-5	TRBJ1-5	-	16	-
TGCGCCAGCAGCTTCCGGGAAAATAATTCACCCCTCCACTTT	CASSFRENNSPLHF	TRBV4-1	TRBJ1-6	once	14	-
TGTGCCATCTCACAAGGGACAGTTAATTCACCCCTCCACTTT	CAISQGTVNSPLHF	TRBV10-3	TRBJ1-6	few	14	TRBD1
TGTGCCAGCAGCGACAGGGTGGGCACTGAAGCTTTCTTT	CASSDRVGTEAFF	TRBV27	TRBJ1-1	-	13	TRBD1